This T cell receptor beta chain was found in a study of T cells in Graves' hyperthyroidism and ophthalmopathy. This clonotype was seen many times. What was amplified from RNA transcripts were TCR beta CDR3 regions. HTBI primers were used for first-round RT-PCR of the TCR CDR3. MiXCR, applied by TCRdb to the multiplex PCR reads, yields one record per CDR3 protein. This table holds more than 450,000 distinct CDR3 sequences, nearly 20% found once. CDR3 length: 16 amino acids. Per germline, CDR1 SEHNR and CDR2 FQNEAQ (reference sequence). V shed 3 bases, J shed 2 bases, and the junction held 0 bases outside the gene matches.

The TCR sequence derives from a man aged 40-49 years with Graves' ophthalmopathy. The gene calls are TRBV7-9 and TRBJ2-1; 14 bases match TRBD2. The sample was blood. CDR3 amino acids: CASSLGLAGAYNEQFF. DNA of the CDR3: TGTGCCAGCAGCTTGGGACTAGCGGGAGCCTACAATGAGCAGTTCTTC.